This T cell receptor (beta chain) appears in the sequencing data of a study of blood T cell repertoires in COVID-19. About the study: Samples came from the United States, Italy and Spain, spanning acute and convalescent COVID-19. Sources were T cells, B-cell-depleted T cells, or PBMCs; the material itself was cDNA or gDNA.

Original methodology: Scientists estimated how many nucleated cells there were by amplifying reference gene primers. TCRdb's table, derived via immunoSEQ multiplex PCR, lists solely in-frame clones and lacks some. V and J calls and clone size are copied from that table; D and trimming were computed from the DNA. The table has 310,000 or so clones, roughly 86% seen once. Germline CDR1 and CDR2: SGHRS and YFSETQ. This CDR3 is 17 amino acids long. J was trimmed by 6 bases and V by 4 bases; bases with no gene match: 9. V gene TRBV5-1 combines with J gene TRBJ2-1, with 14 bases matching TRBD2. The sequence was collected from a man aged 65 to 79 with acute or convalescent COVID-19. What was sequenced was peripheral blood. The CDR3 protein is CASSPPGLAGASNEQFF. CDR3 DNA sequence: TGCGCCAGCAGCCCTCCGGGACTAGCGGGAGCAAGCAATGAGCAGTTCTTC. The complete variable domain, with remaining parts taken from reference TRBV5-1 and TRBJ2-1, reads KAGVTQTPRYLIKTRGQQVTLSCSPISGHRSVSWYQQTPGQGLQFLFEYFSETQRNKGNFPGRFSGRQFSNSRSEMNVSTLELGDSALYLCASSPPGLAGASNEQFFGPGTRLTVL.